This entry is about one T cell receptor beta chain. Its antigen is as yet unknown. This sample was included in a study of T cell responses to AZD1222 COVID-19 vaccine. With 5 bases removed from V and 7 bases from J, the gap between germline ends came to 21 bases. Per the germline V gene, CDR1 is SGHKS and CDR2 is YYEKEE (reference sequence). CDR3 length equals 15 residues. Study outcomes and limitations: Seropositivity was recorded at baseline in only a handful of AZD1222 recipients. Among vaccine-associated CD4 TCRs, coverage spanned spike, with dominance at 160-218 and 743-854. Donors were mostly white British, more females; clonal diversity possibly underestimated.

The repertoire was sequenced with immunoSEQ multiplex PCR; TCRdb's copy has only in-frame clones and lacks some. The sample contains 90,000 to 130,000 clones, roughly 90% of which appear only once. V usage is TRBV5-5 and J usage is TRBJ1-2; possible D gene TRBD1, 6 bases. Sequenced material: peripheral blood, taken 28 days after the second AZD1222 dose. This receptor was taken from an adult who received the AZD1222 COVID-19 vaccine. CDR3 residues: CASSETPGDDSGYTF. In nucleotides, the CDR3 is TGTGCCAGCAGTGAAACCCCAGGGGACGACAGTGGCTACACCTTC.